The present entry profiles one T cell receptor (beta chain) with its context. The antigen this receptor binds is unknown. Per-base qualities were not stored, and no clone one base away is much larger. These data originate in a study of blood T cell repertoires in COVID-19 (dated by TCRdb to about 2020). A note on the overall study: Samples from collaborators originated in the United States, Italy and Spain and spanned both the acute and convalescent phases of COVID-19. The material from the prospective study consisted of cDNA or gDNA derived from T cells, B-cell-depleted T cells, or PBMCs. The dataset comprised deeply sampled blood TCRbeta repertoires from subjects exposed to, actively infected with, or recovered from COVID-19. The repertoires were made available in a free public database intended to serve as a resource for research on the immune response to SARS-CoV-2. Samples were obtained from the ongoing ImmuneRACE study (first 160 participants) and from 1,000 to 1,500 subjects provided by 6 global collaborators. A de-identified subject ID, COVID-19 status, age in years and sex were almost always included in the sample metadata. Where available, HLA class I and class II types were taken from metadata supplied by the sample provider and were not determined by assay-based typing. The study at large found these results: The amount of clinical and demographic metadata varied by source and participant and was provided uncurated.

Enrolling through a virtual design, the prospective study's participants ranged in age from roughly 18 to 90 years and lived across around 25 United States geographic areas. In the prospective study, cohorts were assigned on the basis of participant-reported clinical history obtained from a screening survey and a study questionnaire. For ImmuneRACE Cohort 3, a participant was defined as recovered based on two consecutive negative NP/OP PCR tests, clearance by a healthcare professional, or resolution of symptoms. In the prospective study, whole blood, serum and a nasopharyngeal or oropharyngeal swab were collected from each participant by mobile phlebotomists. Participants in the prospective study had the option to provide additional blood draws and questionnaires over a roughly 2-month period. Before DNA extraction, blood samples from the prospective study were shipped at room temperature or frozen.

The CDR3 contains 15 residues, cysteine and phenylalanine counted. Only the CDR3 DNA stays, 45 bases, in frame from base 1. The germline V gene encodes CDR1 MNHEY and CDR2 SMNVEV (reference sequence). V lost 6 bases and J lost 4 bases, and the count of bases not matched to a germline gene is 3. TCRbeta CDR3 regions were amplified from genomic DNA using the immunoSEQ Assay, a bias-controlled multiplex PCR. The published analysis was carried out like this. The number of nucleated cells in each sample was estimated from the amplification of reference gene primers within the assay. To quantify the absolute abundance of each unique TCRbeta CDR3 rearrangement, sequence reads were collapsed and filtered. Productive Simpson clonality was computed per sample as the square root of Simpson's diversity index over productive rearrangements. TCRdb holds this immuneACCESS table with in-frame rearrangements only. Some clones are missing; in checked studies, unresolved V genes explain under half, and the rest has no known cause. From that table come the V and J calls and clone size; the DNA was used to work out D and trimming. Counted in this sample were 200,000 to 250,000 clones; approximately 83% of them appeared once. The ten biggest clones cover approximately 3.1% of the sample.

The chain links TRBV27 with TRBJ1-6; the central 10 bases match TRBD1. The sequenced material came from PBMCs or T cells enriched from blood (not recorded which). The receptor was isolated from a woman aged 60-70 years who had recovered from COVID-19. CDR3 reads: CASRTGGRYNSPLHF. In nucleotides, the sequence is TGTGCCAGCAGGACAGGGGGCAGGTATAATTCACCCCTCCACTTT.